The entry that follows covers one T cell receptor (beta chain) sequence. Its target is not known. The healthy control group was made up of blood donors, who had a median age of approximately 60 years (range about 20-75) and were around 54% female. Generated by immunoSEQ multiplex PCR, the TCRdb table keeps only in-frame clones and is missing some. The sample shows under 30,000 clones, around 74% of them seen only once. These data are taken from a study of somatic mutations in cytotoxic T cells in rheumatoid arthritis. Findings and limits, study-wide: There was no knowledge of the antigen targets of the expanded CD8+ clones. Slight underrepresentation of TRBV07 in rheumatoid arthritis patients was not adjusted for multiple comparisons.

The V gene's germline CDR1 is MNHEY and CDR2 SVGAGI. V lost 4 bases and J lost 4; bases outside the gene matches: 6. The CDR3 length is 15 residues. This chain connects TRBV6-5 to TRBJ2-3, with TRBD1 matching 9 bases. The sequenced sample was CD8+ T cells sorted from blood. This receptor was identified in a young woman in good health. This CDR3 is CASSSGTGHPDTQYF. The CDR3 nucleotides are TGTGCCAGCAGTTCAGGGACAGGGCATCCAGATACGCAGTATTTT.